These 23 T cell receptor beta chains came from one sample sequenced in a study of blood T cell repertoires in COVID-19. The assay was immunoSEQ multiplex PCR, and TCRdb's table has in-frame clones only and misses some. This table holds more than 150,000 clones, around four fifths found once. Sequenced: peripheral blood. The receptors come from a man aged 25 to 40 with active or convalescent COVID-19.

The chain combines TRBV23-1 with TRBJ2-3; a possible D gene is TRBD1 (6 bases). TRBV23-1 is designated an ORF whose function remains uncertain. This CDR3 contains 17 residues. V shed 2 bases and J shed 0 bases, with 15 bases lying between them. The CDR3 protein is CASSQAYRATSTDTQYF. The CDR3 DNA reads TGCGCCAGCAGTCAAGCTTACAGGGCTACTAGCACAGATACGCAGTATTTT.

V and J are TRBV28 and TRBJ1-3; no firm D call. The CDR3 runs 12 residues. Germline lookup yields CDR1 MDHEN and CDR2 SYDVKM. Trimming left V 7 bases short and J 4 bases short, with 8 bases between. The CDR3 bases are TGTGCCAGCACGGGGTCCGGAAACACCATATATTTT. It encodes CASTGSGNTIYF.

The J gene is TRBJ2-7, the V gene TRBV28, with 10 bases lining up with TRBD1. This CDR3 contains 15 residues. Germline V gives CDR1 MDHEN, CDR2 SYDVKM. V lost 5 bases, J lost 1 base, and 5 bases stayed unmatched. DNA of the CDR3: TGTGCCAGCAGTCCTGACAGGGGGCTATCCTACGAGCAGTACGTC. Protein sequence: CASSPDRGLSYEQYV.

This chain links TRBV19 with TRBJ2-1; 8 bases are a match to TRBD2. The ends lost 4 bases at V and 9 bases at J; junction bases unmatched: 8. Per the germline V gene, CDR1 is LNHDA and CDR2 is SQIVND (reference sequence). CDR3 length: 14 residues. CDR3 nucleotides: TGTGCCAGTAGTAGGGAGCGGGAGCTTGCTGAGCAGTTCTTC. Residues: CASSRERELAEQFF.

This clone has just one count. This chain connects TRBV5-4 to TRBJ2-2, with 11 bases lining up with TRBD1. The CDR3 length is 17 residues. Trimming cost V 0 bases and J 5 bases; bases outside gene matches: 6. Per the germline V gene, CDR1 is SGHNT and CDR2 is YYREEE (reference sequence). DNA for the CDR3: TGTGCCAGCAGCTTGGCCGGGACAGGGGGAAGAACCGGGGAGCTGTTTTTT. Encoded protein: CASSLAGTGGRTGELFF.

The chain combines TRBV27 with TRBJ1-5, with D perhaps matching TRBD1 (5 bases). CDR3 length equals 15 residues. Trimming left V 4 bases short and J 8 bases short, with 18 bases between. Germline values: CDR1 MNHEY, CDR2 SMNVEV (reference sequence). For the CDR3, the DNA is TGTGCCAGCAGTTCCGGGACTGACGGGGGGGAGCCCCAGCATTTT. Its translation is CASSSGTDGGEPQHF.

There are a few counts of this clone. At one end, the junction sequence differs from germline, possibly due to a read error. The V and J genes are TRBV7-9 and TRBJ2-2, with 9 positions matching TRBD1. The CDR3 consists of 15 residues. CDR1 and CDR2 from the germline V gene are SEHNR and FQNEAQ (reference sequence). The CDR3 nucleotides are TGTGCCAGCAGCTGGGGGACAGGGAACTCCGGGGAGCTGTTTTTT. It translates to CASSWGTGNSGELFF.

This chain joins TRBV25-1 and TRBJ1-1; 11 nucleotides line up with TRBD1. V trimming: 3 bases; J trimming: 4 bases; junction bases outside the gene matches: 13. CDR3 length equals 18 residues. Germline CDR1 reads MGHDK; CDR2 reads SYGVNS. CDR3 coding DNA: TGTGCCAGCAGTGAGTTGGGACAGGGGGATATAGGGTCCACTGAAGCTTTCTTT. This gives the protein CASSELGQGDIGSTEAFF.

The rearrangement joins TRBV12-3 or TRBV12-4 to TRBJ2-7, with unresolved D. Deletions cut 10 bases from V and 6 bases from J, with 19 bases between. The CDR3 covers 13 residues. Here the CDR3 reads CATAGSRTGEQYF. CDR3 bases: TGTGCCACCGCCGGGTCCCGAACCGGCGAGCAGTACTTC.

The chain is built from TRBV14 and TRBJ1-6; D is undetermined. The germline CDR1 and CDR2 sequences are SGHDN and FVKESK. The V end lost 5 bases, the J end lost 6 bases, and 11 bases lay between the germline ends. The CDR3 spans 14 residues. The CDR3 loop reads CASSMRTRNSPLHF. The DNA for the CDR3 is TGTGCCAGCAGCATGCGGACTCGTAATTCACCCCTCCACTTT. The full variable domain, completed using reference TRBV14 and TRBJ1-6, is EAGVTQFPSHSVIEKGQTVTLRCDPISGHDNLYWYRRVMGKEIKFLLHFVKESKQDESGMPNNRFLAERTGGTYSTLKVQPAELEDSGVYFCASSMRTRNSPLHFGNGTRLTVT.

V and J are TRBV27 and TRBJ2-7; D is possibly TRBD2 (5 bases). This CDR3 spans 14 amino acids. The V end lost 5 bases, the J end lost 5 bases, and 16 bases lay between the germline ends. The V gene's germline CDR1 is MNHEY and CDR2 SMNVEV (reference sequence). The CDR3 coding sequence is TGTGCCAGCAGTAGAGGGAAGTGGTATGACGAGCAGTACGTC. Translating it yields CASSRGKWYDEQYV.

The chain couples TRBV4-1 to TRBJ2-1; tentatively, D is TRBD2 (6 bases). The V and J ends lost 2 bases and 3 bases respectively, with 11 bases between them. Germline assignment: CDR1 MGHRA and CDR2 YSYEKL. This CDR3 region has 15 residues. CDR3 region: CASSQILAGYNEQFF. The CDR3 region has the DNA TGCGCCAGCAGCCAAATACTAGCAGGCTACAATGAGCAGTTCTTC.

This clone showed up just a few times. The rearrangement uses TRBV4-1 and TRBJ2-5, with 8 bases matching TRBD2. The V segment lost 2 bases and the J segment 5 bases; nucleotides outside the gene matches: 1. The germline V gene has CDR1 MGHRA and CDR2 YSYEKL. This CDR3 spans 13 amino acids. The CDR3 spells CASSQREGETQYF. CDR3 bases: TGCGCCAGCAGCCAACGGGAGGGGGAGACCCAGTACTTC.

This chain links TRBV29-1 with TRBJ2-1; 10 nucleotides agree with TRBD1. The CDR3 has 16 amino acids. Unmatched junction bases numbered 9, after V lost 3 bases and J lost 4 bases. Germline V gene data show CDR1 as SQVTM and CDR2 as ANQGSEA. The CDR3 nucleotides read TGCAGCGTTGAGGGTTCCGACAGGGGGCATTACAATGAGCAGTTCTTC. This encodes CSVEGSDRGHYNEQFF.

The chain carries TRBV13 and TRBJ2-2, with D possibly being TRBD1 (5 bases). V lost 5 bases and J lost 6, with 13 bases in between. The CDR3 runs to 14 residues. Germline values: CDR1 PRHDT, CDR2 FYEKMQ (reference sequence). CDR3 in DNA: TGTGCCAGCAGCCGGCGACAGATGCCCGGGGAGCTGTTTTTT. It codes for CASSRRQMPGELFF.

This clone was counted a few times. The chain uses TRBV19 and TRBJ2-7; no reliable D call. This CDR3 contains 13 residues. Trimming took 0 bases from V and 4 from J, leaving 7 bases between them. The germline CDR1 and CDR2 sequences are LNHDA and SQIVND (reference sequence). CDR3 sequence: CASSIDPGYEQYF. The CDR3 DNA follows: TGTGCCAGTAGTATAGACCCCGGGTACGAGCAGTACTTC.

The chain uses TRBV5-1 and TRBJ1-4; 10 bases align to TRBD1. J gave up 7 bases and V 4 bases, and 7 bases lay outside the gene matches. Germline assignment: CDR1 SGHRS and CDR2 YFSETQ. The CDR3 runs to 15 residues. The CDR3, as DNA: TGCGCCAGCAGCGTCTCGACAGGGGGCACTGAAAAACTGTTTTTT. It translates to CASSVSTGGTEKLFF.

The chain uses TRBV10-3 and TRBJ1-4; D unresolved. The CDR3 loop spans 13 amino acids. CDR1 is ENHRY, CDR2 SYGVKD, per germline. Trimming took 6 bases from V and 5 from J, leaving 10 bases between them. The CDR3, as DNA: TGTGCCATCAGAGCGGGCTCCAATGAAAAACTGTTTTTT. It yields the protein CAIRAGSNEKLFF.

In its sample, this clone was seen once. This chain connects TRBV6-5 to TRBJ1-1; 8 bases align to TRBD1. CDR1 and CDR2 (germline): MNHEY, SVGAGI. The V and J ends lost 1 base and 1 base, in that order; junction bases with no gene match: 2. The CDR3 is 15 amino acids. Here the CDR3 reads CASSYFGQGNTEAFF. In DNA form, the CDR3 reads TGTGCCAGCAGTTACTTTGGACAGGGGAACACTGAAGCTTTCTTT.

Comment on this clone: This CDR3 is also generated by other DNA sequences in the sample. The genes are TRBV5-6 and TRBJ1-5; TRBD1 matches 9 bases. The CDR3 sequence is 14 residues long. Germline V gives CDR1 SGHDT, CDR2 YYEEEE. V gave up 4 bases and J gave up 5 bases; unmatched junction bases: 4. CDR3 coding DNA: TGTGCCAGCAGCGGGACAGGGTCCGATCAGCCCCAGCATTTT. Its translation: CASSGTGSDQPQHF.

This chain's CDR3 is CASSLDSGDYNEQFF. The CDR3 DNA sequence: TGTGCCAGCAGTTTAGATAGCGGAGATTACAATGAGCAGTTCTTC. The gene calls are TRBV28 and TRBJ2-1; TRBD2 might be the D (6 bases). This CDR3 is built from 15 residues. Per the germline V gene, CDR1 is MDHEN and CDR2 is SYDVKM. V was clipped by 2 bases and J by 4 bases, with 12 bases between them.

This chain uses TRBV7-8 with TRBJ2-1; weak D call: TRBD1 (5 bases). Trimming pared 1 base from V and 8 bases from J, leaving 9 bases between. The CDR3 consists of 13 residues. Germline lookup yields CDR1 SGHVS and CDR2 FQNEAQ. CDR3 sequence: CASSLDRRDEQFF. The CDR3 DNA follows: TGTGCCAGCAGCTTAGACAGGCGCGATGAGCAGTTCTTC.

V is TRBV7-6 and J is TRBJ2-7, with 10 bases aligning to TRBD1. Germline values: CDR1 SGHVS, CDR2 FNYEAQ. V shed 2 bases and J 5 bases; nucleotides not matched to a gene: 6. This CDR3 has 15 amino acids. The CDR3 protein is CASSLFPGQGNEQYV. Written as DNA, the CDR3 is TGTGCCAGCAGCTTATTCCCGGGACAGGGGAACGAGCAGTACGTC.